This T cell receptor (beta chain) was identified in a study of blood T cell repertoires in COVID-19. This table comes from immunoSEQ multiplex PCR, and its TCRdb copy is limited to in-frame clones, with some not included. The table has just over 650,000 clones, 75% to 90% seen once; the top ten hold roughly 0.25%. The CDR3 consists of 13 residues. Germline assignment: CDR1 MNHEY and CDR2 SVGAGI. V lost 2 bases, J lost 6 bases, and 10 bases lay in between. Sequencing input: peripheral blood. The chain joins TRBV6-5 to TRBJ1-2; D may be TRBD1 (6 bases). The clonotype comes from a woman aged 18-29 years with acute or convalescent COVID-19. The CDR3 spells CASSYANRDGYTF. DNA of the CDR3: TGTGCCAGCAGTTACGCGAACAGGGATGGCTACACCTTC.